The present T cell receptor (beta chain) was sequenced within a study of technical replicates of blood from a few donors. Clones were read by immunoSEQ multiplex PCR, and TCRdb kept only the in-frame ones, dropping some. This sample carries about 79,000 clones, under 95% of them seen once, and the ten largest clones take 0.26%. Sample: T cells isolated from PBMCs. This sequence originates from a human donor in good health.

The CDR3 loop reads CASGQDTGELFF. The CDR3 DNA is TGTGCCAGTGGGCAGGACACCGGGGAGCTGTTTTTT. The chain recombines TRBV6-4 with TRBJ2-2; D is ambiguous. This CDR3 comprises 12 residues. V lost 9 bases to trimming and J lost 3 bases, with 8 bases between them. From germline, CDR1 is MRHNA and CDR2 SNTAGT.